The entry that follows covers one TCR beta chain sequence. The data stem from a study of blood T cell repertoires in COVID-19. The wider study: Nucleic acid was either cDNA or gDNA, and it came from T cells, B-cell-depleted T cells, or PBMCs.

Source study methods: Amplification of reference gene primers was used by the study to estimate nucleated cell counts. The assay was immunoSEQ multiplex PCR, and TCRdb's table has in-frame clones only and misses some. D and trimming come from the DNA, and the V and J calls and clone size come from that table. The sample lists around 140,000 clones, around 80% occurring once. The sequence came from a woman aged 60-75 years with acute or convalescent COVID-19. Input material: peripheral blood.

The CDR3 loop is CASSLKGQGFNQPQHF. CDR3 DNA sequence: TGTGCCAGCAGTTTAAAGGGCCAGGGCTTCAATCAGCCCCAGCATTTT. The rearrangement joins TRBV27 to TRBJ1-5; perhaps TRBD1 as D (5 bases). The CDR3 contains 16 residues. Trimming left V 2 bases short and J 3 bases short, with 14 bases between. Germline assignment: CDR1 MNHEY and CDR2 SMNVEV (reference sequence).